This record looks at one T cell receptor beta chain sequence and its context. The CDR3 contains 14 residues. The germline V gene encodes CDR1 MNHEY and CDR2 SMNVEV (reference sequence). V was trimmed by 6 bases and J by 4 bases, leaving 15 bases between them. This sample is part of a study of shared clonotypes between healthy human individuals. Only CD45RO-negative cells positively selected for CCR7 counted as naive CD8 cells, so terminally differentiated effector memory CD45RA+ cells were excluded. The assay was immunoSEQ multiplex PCR, and TCRdb's table has in-frame clones only and misses some. Of more than 2 million clones in the sample, approximately 95% were seen once.

Sequencing was done on a sample of naive CD8+ T cells sorted from blood. This sequence originates from a man aged 18-30 years in good health. The chain couples TRBV27 to TRBJ1-2; D not resolved. The CDR3 DNA reads as TGTGCCAGCAGGGACTCCAGGCTCGGCTATGGCTACACCTTC. Its protein product is CASRDSRLGYGYTF.